This TCR beta chain was documented in a study of a mutant IDH1 vaccine in newly diagnosed glioma. Worth noting for this clone: Antigen specificity is unknown.

Time point here: week 5, during vaccination. The study gave 300 ug of mutant IDH1 20-mer peptide per vaccine dose, with topical imiquimod. Trimming at V came to 4 bases and at J to 8 bases, leaving 6 bases not matched to a gene. Germline CDR1 MNHNS, CDR2 SASEGT. The CDR3 is 15 amino acids. Sequencing was performed with immunoSEQ multiplex PCR; in TCRdb, only in-frame clones are kept and a portion is missing. Here the sample spans over 30,000 clones, approximately 50% being singletons. Sample: PBMCs, taken from a glioma patient whose treatment included an IDH1 peptide vaccine. This rearrangement joins TRBV6-1 to TRBJ1-4, with 11 bases that match TRBD1. The TCR originated in a woman in her late teens or twenties with glioma. The CDR3 sequence: CASSGGQGVGEKLFF. CDR3 coding DNA: TGTGCCAGCAGTGGGGGACAGGGGGTAGGGGAAAAACTGTTTTTT.